The 15 T cell receptor beta chains below come from one sample, sequenced in a study of blood T cell repertoires in COVID-19. The data were produced by immunoSEQ multiplex PCR, yet TCRdb's version contains in-frame clones alone and is incomplete. The sample consists of a few hundred thousand clones, about 90% of them appearing once. The sample comprised PBMCs or T cells enriched from blood (not recorded which). Every receptor here comes from a young man who had been exposed to COVID-19.

The chain combines TRBV6-5 with TRBJ2-3; perhaps TRBD1 as D (5 bases). Germline loops: CDR1 MNHEY, CDR2 SVGAGI. Trimming removed 6 bases from V and 4 bases from J, with 14 bases in between. The CDR3 length is 14 residues. The CDR3 bases are TGTGCCAGCAGCCTGACAGCACGGCCAGATACGCAGTATTTT. Amino acids: CASSLTARPDTQYF.

The V and J genes are TRBV6-4 and TRBJ1-5; perhaps TRBD1 as D (6 bases). The CDR3 covers 18 residues. Per germline, CDR1 MRHNA and CDR2 SNTAGT. Trimming took off 2 bases at V and 0 bases at J, with 17 bases between the two ends. CDR3: CASSDSTGTRLSNQPQHF. DNA for the CDR3: TGTGCCAGCAGTGACAGCACCGGGACAAGACTTAGCAATCAGCCCCAGCATTTT.

V and J are TRBV3-1 (or the pseudogene TRBV3-2) and TRBJ2-3, with D possibly TRBD2 on 5 matching bases. The V gene lost 1 base and the J gene lost 2 bases, with 13 bases spanning the gap. The V gene's germline CDR1 is LGHDT and CDR2 YNNKEL (reference sequence). The CDR3 runs 16 residues. Here the CDR3 reads CASSQGLTRFTDTQYF. The CDR3 bases are TGTGCCAGCAGCCAAGGCCTAACTAGATTCACAGATACGCAGTATTTT.

V gene TRBV13 combines with J gene TRBJ2-7, with D maybe TRBD2 (6 bases). CDR3 length: 14 residues. Germline V CDR1 and CDR2: PRHDT, FYEKMQ (reference sequence). Trimming cost V 8 bases and J 0 bases, with 14 bases left between them. CDR3 sequence: CASSARTNSYEQYF. CDR3 coding DNA: TGTGCCAGCTCCGCTAGGACTAACTCCTACGAGCAGTACTTC.

CDR3 protein: CASSPRLAGGLETQYF. CDR3 nucleotide sequence: TGTGCCAGCAGCCCACGACTAGCGGGGGGGCTGGAGACCCAGTACTTC. The chain uses TRBV9 and TRBJ2-5, with 14 nucleotides matching TRBD2. The CDR3 covers 16 residues. J lost 5 bases, V lost 4 bases, and 7 bases had no gene match. Per germline, CDR1 SGDLS and CDR2 YYNGEE.

The chain uses TRBV30 and TRBJ1-5; D is unclear. The CDR3 spans 12 residues. Between the trimmed V and J ends, which lost 3 bases and 4 bases, there was a span of 7 bases. Germline CDR1 reads GTSNPN; CDR2 reads SVGIG (reference sequence). CDR3 sequence (DNA): TGTGCCTGGAGCCCCGGGAATCAGCCCCAGCATTTT. It is translated as CAWSPGNQPQHF.

The chain couples TRBV7-9 to TRBJ1-4; D is possibly TRBD1 (6 bases). The CDR3 has 15 residues. V dropped 5 bases and J dropped 0 bases, with 10 bases sitting between them. In germline, CDR1 is SEHNR, CDR2 FQNEAQ (reference sequence). The CDR3 region is CASSPDRPTNEKLFF. Written as DNA, the CDR3 is TGTGCCAGCAGCCCCGACAGGCCAACTAATGAAAAACTGTTTTTT.

This chain connects TRBV5-6 to TRBJ1-5; possibly TRBD1 for D (5 bases). This CDR3 has 16 amino acids. Trimming cost V 0 bases and J 0 bases, with 10 bases left between them. Germline CDR1 reads SGHDT; CDR2 reads YYEEEE. The DNA for the CDR3 is TGTGCCAGCAGCTTGGGGGGCGGGATTAGCAATCAGCCCCAGCATTTT. It is translated as CASSLGGGISNQPQHF.

This chain connects TRBV29-1 to TRBJ2-5; 7 positions match TRBD1. The CDR3 length is 15 residues. Germline V gene data show CDR1 as SQVTM and CDR2 as ANQGSEA. V trimming: 2 bases; J trimming: 3 bases; junction bases outside the gene matches: 9. The CDR3 spells CSVESYPDREETQYF. CDR3 coding DNA: TGCAGCGTTGAATCTTACCCCGACAGGGAAGAGACCCAGTACTTC.

J is TRBJ2-3 and V is TRBV7-9; weak D call: TRBD1 (6 bases). Between the trimmed V and J ends, which lost 5 bases and 0 bases, there was a span of 21 bases. Germline V gene lookup returns CDR1 SEHNR and CDR2 FQNEAQ (reference sequence). The CDR3 runs to 18 residues. CDR3 bases: TGTGCCAGCAGCCCTACCCCCGGGACACGAAAAAGCACAGATACGCAGTATTTT. It yields the protein CASSPTPGTRKSTDTQYF.

This clone was seen only once. The chain recombines TRBV6-2 or TRBV6-3 with TRBJ1-5; D not resolved. The V gene lost 5 bases and the J gene lost 0 bases, with 14 bases spanning the gap. The CDR3 covers 16 residues. Per the germline V gene, CDR1 is MNHEY and CDR2 is SVGEGT. CDR3 region: CASSPINLDSNQPQHF. The CDR3 coding sequence is TGTGCCAGCAGTCCCATTAATTTAGATAGCAATCAGCCCCAGCATTTT.

The chain is built from TRBV4-1 and TRBJ2-7; TRBD2 might be the D (6 bases). The V end was cut by 0 bases, the J end by 5 bases, with 20 bases between. Per the germline V gene, CDR1 is MGHRA and CDR2 is YSYEKL. The CDR3 has 17 residues. CDR3 bases: TGCGCCAGCAGCCAAGACTGGTTTGTCGGGGGAAAAAACGAGCAGTACTTC. The encoded protein is CASSQDWFVGGKNEQYF.

The chain couples TRBV9 to TRBJ2-5, with 13 bases fitting TRBD2. V trimming: 7 bases; J trimming: 5 bases; junction bases outside the gene matches: 11. The CDR3 runs 16 residues. Germline V gene data show CDR1 as SGDLS and CDR2 as YYNGEE. For the CDR3, the DNA is TGTGCCAGCGCACGGACCGGGACTAGCGGGGTCGAGACCCAGTACTTC. It yields the protein CASARTGTSGVETQYF.

The chain joins TRBV11-2 to TRBJ2-3; D possibly corresponds to TRBD1 (5 bases). The V gene lost 5 bases and the J gene lost 0 bases, with 15 bases spanning the gap. This CDR3 has 16 amino acids. Germline CDR1 and CDR2: SGHAT and FQNNGV. In nucleotides, the CDR3 is TGTGCCAGCAGCACCTACAGGCCATTTAGCACAGATACGCAGTATTTT. Protein product: CASSTYRPFSTDTQYF.

This clone was detected once. The chain combines TRBV7-9 with TRBJ1-4; D not certain. V shed 5 bases and J shed 0 bases, with 4 bases lying between them. Germline CDR1 and CDR2: SEHNR and FQNEAQ (reference sequence). The CDR3 spans 13 residues. CDR3 bases: TGTGCCAGCAGCCCTGCAACTAATGAAAAACTGTTTTTT. Amino acids: CASSPATNEKLFF.